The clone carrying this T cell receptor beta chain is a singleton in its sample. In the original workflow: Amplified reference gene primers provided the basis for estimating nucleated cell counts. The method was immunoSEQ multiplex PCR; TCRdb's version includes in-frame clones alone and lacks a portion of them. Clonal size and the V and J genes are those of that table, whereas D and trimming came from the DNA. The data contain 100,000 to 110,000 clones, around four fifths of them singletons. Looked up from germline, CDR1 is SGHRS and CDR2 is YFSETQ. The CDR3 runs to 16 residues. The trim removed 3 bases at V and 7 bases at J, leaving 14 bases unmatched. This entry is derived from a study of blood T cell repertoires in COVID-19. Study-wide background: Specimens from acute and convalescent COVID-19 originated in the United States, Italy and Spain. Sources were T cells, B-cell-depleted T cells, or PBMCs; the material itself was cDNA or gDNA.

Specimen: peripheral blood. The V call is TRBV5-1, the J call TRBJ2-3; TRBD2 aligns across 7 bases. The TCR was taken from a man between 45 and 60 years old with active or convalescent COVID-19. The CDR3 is CASSSRSGGSVNTQYF. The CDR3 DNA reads TGCGCCAGCAGCTCACGGTCTGGCGGGAGTGTGAATACGCAGTATTTT.